This T cell receptor (beta chain) was profiled in a study of PD-1 blockade in classical Hodgkin lymphoma (dated by TCRdb to about 2020). Notes on the research overall: Nivolumab dosing was 3 mg/kg intravenously every 2 weeks, continuing until either disease progression or unacceptable toxicity. The study used TCR beta sequencing and CyTOF to define a peripheral blood immune signature of response to PD-1 blockade in classical Hodgkin lymphoma.

The label giving this sample's time point can be read as: cycle 1 day 1 (C1D1), immediately before nivolumab initiation. Every trial patient had relapsed after autologous stem cell transplantation, and cohorts A, B and C differed in prior brentuximab vedotin exposure. The trial cohort was composed of 56 patients with relapsed/refractory classical Hodgkin lymphoma, for whom complete response, partial response or progressive disease was recorded as best overall response. Trial patients were treated with single-agent nivolumab in the multi-cohort phase II CheckMate 205 trial. An independent review committee assessed best overall response by applying the 2007 International Working Group response criteria. PBMCs from the trial were collected at three points: immediately before nivolumab initiation (C1D1), and during therapy at cycle 2 day 1 and cycle 4 day 1. Peripheral blood was collected in 8 mL Vacutainer Cell Preparation Tubes, from which PBMCs were isolated by centrifugation and then cryopreserved.

The Qiagen DNeasy kit was used to extract genomic DNA both from unsorted PBMCs and from the negatively selected CD4+ and CD8+ fractions. TCR beta CDR3 regions were amplified by immunoSEQ multiplex PCR using primers annealing to V and J segments. A synthetic immune receptor repertoire was used to minimize amplification bias, and remaining bias was computationally removed after sequencing. The paper's data handling went like this. Custom Python scripts were used to quantify repertoire diversity as the Shannon entropy index. Unsorted, CD4+ and CD8+ repertoires were examined separately, except in combined analyses, for which CD4+ and CD8+ sequences were merged in silico. A clone counted as expanded when the clone's frequency after treatment rose at least 2-fold relative to C1D1, and clones undetected at baseline were given a pseudocount of 0.5. Clones with 0 or 1 copy at C1D1 were defined as singleton clones, while clones with 2 or more copies were defined as non-singleton clones. Clones expanded in unsorted samples were labelled as CD4+, CD8+ or unknown by matching protein sequences in sorted samples from the same patient. Diversity changes from C1D1 to C4D1 were tested in paired samples using Wilcoxon tests. Not all clones reach the TCRdb copy of this immuneACCESS table, which keeps in-frame sequences only. Checked studies attribute under half of the gap to unresolved V genes and leave the rest unexplained. The V and J calls and clone size were taken over from that table, and D and trimming were inferred from the DNA. This sample comprises approximately 84,000 clones, around nine tenths of them detected only once. The biggest ten clones account for 20% to 25% of the sample.

Overall study results and their limits: By C4D1, a significant rise was seen in CD4+ TCR diversity but not in CD8+ TCR diversity (p=0.0027 vs p=0.16), and the rise was most apparent among complete responders (p=0.02). Lower diversity was observed in patients in whom nivolumab was started less than 1 year after ASCT, and these patients were excluded from later analyses so that confounding by immune reconstitution would be avoided. Trial patients with a complete response had baseline diversity similar to that of newly diagnosed patients, while partial responders and progressors had significantly lower diversity. The study was limited to a single clinical trial cohort, and causes of repertoire differences, possibly disease activity or prior therapy, remained undefined. Baseline TCR diversity was reported as lower in newly diagnosed patients than in healthy donors, and lower still in relapsed/refractory patients.

Measured from the cysteine to the phenylalanine, the CDR3 is 14 residues long. Just the 42-base CDR3 DNA is kept, in frame starting at base 1. The germline V end is reduced by 7 bases and the J end by 6 bases; junction bases left unmatched: 7. CDR1 PRHDT and CDR2 FYEKMQ are derived from the germline V gene (reference sequence). In the case of this clone: No antigen is known for it. No clone much larger than this one lies a single base away; base qualities are absent.

The chain is encoded by TRBV13 joined to TRBJ2-1; the junction holds 9 bases that match TRBD2. The sequences come from peripheral blood mononuclear cells (PBMCs), collected at baseline. The sequence came from a human donor with classical Hodgkin lymphoma. For the CDR3, the sequence is CASTDRTSVNEQFF. The DNA is as follows: TGTGCCAGCACCGATCGGACTAGCGTCAATGAGCAGTTCTTC.